The present T cell receptor beta chain was sequenced within a study of vaccination and CD4 T cells after COVID-19. As to treatment: approximately 10-day PBMC culture with coronavirus spike peptide pools or control peptides (ViraFEST assay). In this sample, this clonotype turned up a few times. Its matching antigen is unknown. This CDR3 contains 16 residues. With 2 bases clipped from V and 2 bases from J, the junction kept 9 bases outside the gene matches. Germline V gene sequence: CDR1 DFQATT, CDR2 SNEGSKA (reference sequence). Scientists ran DNA taken from cultured CD4+ T cells through the Oncomine TCR Beta short-read assay for sequencing. Using its own MiXCR run on the PCR reads, TCRdb lists one record per CDR3 protein. The profile covers 20,000 to 25,000 distinct CDR3 sequences, with roughly 45% appearing a single time and around 7.2% taken by the ten largest.

The sample was CD4+ T cells from blood, cultured in vitro. V is TRBV20-1 and J is TRBJ2-7; 10 nucleotides agree with TRBD2. The source of this sequence is a human donor who had recovered from COVID-19. The CDR3 loop is CSARLPKRGGAYEQYF. CDR3 coding DNA: TGCAGTGCTAGACTTCCAAAGCGGGGGGGGGCCTACGAGCAGTACTTC.